This entry features one T cell receptor beta chain sequence. What it binds is unknown. The sample belongs to a study of T cell responses to AZD1222 COVID-19 vaccine. Points from the study as a whole: It was only after the peak T cell response that any repertoires were sampled. Among those given AZD1222, only 5 to 7 were seropositive at baseline.

Measured with immunoSEQ multiplex PCR; TCRdb has only the in-frame clones, and not every one. The top ten hold under 2% of the sample, which has under 150,000 clones, almost 90% seen once. The CDR3 is made up of 16 amino acids. Germline-derived CDR1 and CDR2 are SGHNT and YYREEE (reference sequence). V was pared by 3 bases and J by 8 bases, with 16 bases of the junction left unmatched. The source material was peripheral blood, sampled 28 days after the second AZD1222 dose. The origin of this receptor is an adult who received the AZD1222 COVID-19 vaccine. The genes are TRBV5-4 and TRBJ1-2, with TRBD1 matching over 7 bases. The CDR3 DNA reads TGTGCCAGCAGCTATGGAGGGGGACAGCTGGTTGTAGGCTACACCTTC. Encoded protein: CASSYGGGQLVVGYTF.